This TCR beta chain emerged from a study of breast tumors, draining lymph nodes, adjacent tissues. Study results and limitations: The data were judged consistent with most tumor T cells coming from lymph node and expanding in tumor.

TCRdb used MiXCR to reprocess the multiplex PCR reads, holding one entry per CDR3 protein. The sample includes roughly 80,000 distinct CDR3 sequences, approximately 19% seen only once; the top ten take 2% to 2.5%. V lost 3 bases to trimming and J lost 1 base, with 13 bases between them. Germline CDR1 GTSNPN, CDR2 SVGIG (reference sequence). The CDR3 covers 14 residues. Notes on this clonotype: The target antigen is unknown.

Axillary draining lymph nodes of breast cancer patients supplied the node samples. V and J are TRBV30 and TRBJ2-7; D is possibly TRBD1 or TRBD2 (5 bases each). The sample was axillary lymph node tissue. The sequence came from a female donor with breast cancer. Some clones in this sample may be carry-over from other donors' samples. The chain's CDR3 is CAWRPQWGSYEQYF. The DNA for the CDR3 is TGTGCCTGGAGACCTCAGTGGGGGTCCTACGAGCAGTACTTC.